This entry is about one T cell receptor (beta chain). Germline V gene data show CDR1 as MNHEY and CDR2 as SVGEGT. V was shortened by 4 bases and J by 7 bases, with 8 bases between the two germline ends. The CDR3 has 12 amino acids. Described time point: pre-sensitization, week 0. Treatment denoted: therapeutic diphenylcyclopropenone sensitization with weekly scalp DPC. Those who donated were patients with alopecia, 18 to 70 years of age, and suitable for DPC. MiXCR, run by TCRdb on the RACE reads, gives a single entry per CDR3 protein. Among 180,000 or so distinct CDR3 sequences listed, around 30% were seen once. This specimen comes from a study of human T cells and chemical hapten exposure. Study overall: Among samples, TCR yields varied mainly because of small differences in pooled library volume.

V usage is TRBV6-2 or TRBV6-3 and J usage is TRBJ1-5; the D is unclear. Sample: whole blood, taken in connection with sensitization to the hapten diphenylcyclopropenone (DPC). This clonotype was obtained from a woman aged 25-40 years with alopecia areata. Some clones in this sample may be carry-over from other donors' samples. CDR3: CASSFFKQPQHF. The DNA for the CDR3 is TGTGCCAGCAGTTTCTTTAAACAGCCCCAGCATTTT.